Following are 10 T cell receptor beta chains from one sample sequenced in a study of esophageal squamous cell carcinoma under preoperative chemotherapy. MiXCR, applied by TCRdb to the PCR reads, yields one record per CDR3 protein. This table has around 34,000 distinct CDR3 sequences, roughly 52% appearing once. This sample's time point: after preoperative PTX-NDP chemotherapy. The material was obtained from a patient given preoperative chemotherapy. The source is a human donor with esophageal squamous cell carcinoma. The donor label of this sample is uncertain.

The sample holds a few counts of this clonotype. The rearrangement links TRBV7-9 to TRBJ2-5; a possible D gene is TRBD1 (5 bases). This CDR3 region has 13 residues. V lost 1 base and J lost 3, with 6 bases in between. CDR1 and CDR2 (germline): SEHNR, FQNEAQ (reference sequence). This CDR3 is CASSLGGEETQYF. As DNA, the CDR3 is TGTGCCAGCAGCTTAGGGGGCGAAGAGACCCAGTACTTC.

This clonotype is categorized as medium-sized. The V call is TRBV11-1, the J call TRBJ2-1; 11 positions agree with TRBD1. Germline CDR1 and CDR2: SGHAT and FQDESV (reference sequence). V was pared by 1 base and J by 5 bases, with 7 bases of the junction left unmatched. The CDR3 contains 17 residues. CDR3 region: CASSLGPGQGAHNEQFF. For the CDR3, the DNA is TGTGCCAGCAGCTTAGGCCCCGGACAGGGGGCCCACAATGAGCAGTTCTTC.

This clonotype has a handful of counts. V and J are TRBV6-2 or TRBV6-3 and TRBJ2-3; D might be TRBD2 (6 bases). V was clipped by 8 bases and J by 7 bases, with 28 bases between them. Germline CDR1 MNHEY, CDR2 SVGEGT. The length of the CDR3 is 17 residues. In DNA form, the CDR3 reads TGTGCCAGCGCTACACCTCAGATCGCTCCTGGGGGGTATACGCAGTATTTT. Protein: CASATPQIAPGGYTQYF.

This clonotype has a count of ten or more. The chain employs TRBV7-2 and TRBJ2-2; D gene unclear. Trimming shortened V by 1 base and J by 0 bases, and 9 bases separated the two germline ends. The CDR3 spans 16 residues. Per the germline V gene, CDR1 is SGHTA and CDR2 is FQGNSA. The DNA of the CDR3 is TGTGCCAGCAGCTTAGGTATGGGCGCGAACACCGGGGAGCTGTTTTTT. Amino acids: CASSLGMGANTGELFF.

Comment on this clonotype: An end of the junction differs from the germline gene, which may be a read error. In DNA form, the CDR3 reads TGTGCCAGCACCCCTTTTATTAGCGCTGTGAACACCGGGGCGCTGTATTTT. This translates into CASTPFISAVNTGALYF. This chain uses TRBV7-2 with TRBJ2-2; possibly TRBD1 or TRBD2 for D (5 bases each). Looked up from germline, CDR1 is SGHTA and CDR2 is FQGNSA. The CDR3 is 17 residues long.

The CDR3 region is CASSLGQLSSYNEQFF. The CDR3 DNA reads TGTGCCAGCAGCTTAGGACAGCTGAGCTCCTACAATGAGCAGTTCTTC. This chain uses TRBV11-1 with TRBJ2-1, with D possibly matching TRBD1 (5 bases). Trimming took off 1 base at V and 0 bases at J, with 10 bases between the two ends. CDR1 and CDR2 (germline): SGHAT, FQDESV (reference sequence). CDR3 length equals 16 residues.

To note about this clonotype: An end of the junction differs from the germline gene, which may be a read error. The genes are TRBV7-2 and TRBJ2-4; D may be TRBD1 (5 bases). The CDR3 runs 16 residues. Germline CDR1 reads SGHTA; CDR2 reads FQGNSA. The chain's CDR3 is CASSLLGLVVKDMQYF. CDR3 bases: TGTGCGAGCAGCTTACTGGGGCTGGTTGTCAAAGACATGCAGTACTTT.

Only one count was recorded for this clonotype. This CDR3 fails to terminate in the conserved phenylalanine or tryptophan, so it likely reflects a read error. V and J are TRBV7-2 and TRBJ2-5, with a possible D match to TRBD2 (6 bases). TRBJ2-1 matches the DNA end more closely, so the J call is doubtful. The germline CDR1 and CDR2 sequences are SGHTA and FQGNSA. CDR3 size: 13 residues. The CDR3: CASRRGPKASQFS. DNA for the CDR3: TGTGCCAGCAGGCGGGGTCCGAAAGCGTCCCAGTTCTCC.

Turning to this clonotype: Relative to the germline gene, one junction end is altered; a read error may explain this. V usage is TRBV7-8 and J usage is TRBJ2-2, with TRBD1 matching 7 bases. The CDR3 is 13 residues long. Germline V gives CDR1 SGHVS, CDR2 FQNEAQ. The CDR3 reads CGSHRGSTGALYF. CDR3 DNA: TGTGGCAGCCACAGGGGAAGCACCGGGGCGCTGTATTTT.

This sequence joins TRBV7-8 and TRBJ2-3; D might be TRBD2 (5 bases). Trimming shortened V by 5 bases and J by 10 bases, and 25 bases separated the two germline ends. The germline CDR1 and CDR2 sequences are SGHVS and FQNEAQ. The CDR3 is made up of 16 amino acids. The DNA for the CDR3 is TGTGCCAGCAGCCGCCTCGAGGGTGTAAGCACCGGGGCGCAGTATTTT. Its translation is CASSRLEGVSTGAQYF. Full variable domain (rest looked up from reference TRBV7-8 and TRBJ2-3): GAGVSQSPRYKVAKRGQDVALRCDPISGHVSLFWYQQALGQGPEFLTYFQNEAQLDKSGLPSDRFFAERPEGSVSTLKIQRTQQEDSAVYLCASSRLEGVSTGAQYFGPGTRLTVL.